This entry lists 20 T cell receptor beta chains sequenced from one sample in a study of cytomegalovirus exposure and HLA in healthy donors. Use of 60 Vbeta and 13 Jbeta primers characterized the PCR. Repertoires were generated with immunoSEQ multiplex PCR, while TCRdb's copy carries only in-frame clones and drops some. The sample lists about 120,000 clones; over 65% were seen once. Sequencing was done on a sample of PBMCs. The receptors come from a female donor in good health and CMV-seronegative.

V usage is TRBV7-6 and J usage is TRBJ2-5, with TRBD1 matching over 8 bases. J was trimmed by 4 bases and V by 1 base; bases with no gene match: 2. Germline CDR1 and CDR2: SGHVS and FNYEAQ. This CDR3 contains 14 residues. The CDR3 nucleotides read TGTGCCAGCAGCTTAGGGACAGGGACAGAGACCCAGTACTTC. It is translated as CASSLGTGTETQYF.

Regarding this clone: The sample contains more than one DNA sequence encoding this CDR3. The chain carries TRBV5-4 and TRBJ1-6, with 11 bases identical to TRBD1. V lost 4 bases and J lost 6; bases outside the gene matches: 9. This CDR3 has 17 amino acids. Germline V gene sequence: CDR1 SGHNT, CDR2 YYREEE (reference sequence). The CDR3 region is CASSLGQGGFINSPLHF. The CDR3 nucleotides are TGTGCCAGCAGCCTGGGACAGGGGGGCTTCATTAATTCACCCCTCCACTTT.

V usage is TRBV20-1 and J usage is TRBJ2-7; 7 nucleotides match TRBD2. V dropped 2 bases and J dropped 6; count of bases not matched to a gene: 1. CDR3 length: 11 residues. The germline V gene has CDR1 DFQATT and CDR2 SNEGSKA (reference sequence). CDR3 protein: CSARWGGEQYF. CDR3 nucleotides: TGCAGTGCTAGATGGGGGGGCGAGCAGTACTTC.

The chain has TRBV25-1 and TRBJ1-2; D is possibly TRBD1 (6 bases). The CDR3 is 14 residues long. Germline CDR1 is MGHDK and CDR2 is SYGVNS. V was trimmed by 6 bases and J by 0 bases, leaving 11 bases between them. The CDR3 region is CASRDNRANYGYTF. CDR3 in DNA: TGTGCCAGCAGGGATAACAGGGCTAACTATGGCTACACCTTC.

Worth noting for this clone: The junction shows a germline mismatch at one end, possibly a read error. CDR3 residues: CAGRQGLNTEAFF. Written as DNA, the CDR3 is TGTGCCGGCAGGCAGGGGCTGAACACTGAAGCTTTCTTT. The chain has TRBV6-1 and TRBJ1-1; a possible D gene is TRBD1 (6 bases). The CDR3 covers 13 residues. Germline V gives CDR1 MNHNS, CDR2 SASEGT.

This chain joins TRBV7-2 and TRBJ1-1; TRBD1 matches 7 bases. The CDR3 loop spans 13 amino acids. CDR1 and CDR2 from the germline V gene are SGHTA and FQGNSA. V shed 5 bases, J shed 6 bases, and the junction held 6 bases outside the gene matches. The CDR3, as DNA: TGTGCCAGCAGCCCTAAAAGGGGGCCTGAAGCTTTCTTT. It specifies CASSPKRGPEAFF.

The gene calls are TRBV11-2 and TRBJ2-5, with 7 positions matching TRBD1. CDR1 is SGHAT and CDR2 is FQNNGV in the germline V gene. V lost 2 bases to trimming and J lost 1 base; unmatched junction nucleotides: 16. The CDR3 sequence is 19 residues long. CDR3 DNA: TGTGCCAGCAGCTTAATTGGTCCCTTTGGCCCAGGGGGCCAAGAGACCCAGTACTTC. Residues: CASSLIGPFGPGGQETQYF.

V and J are TRBV5-6 and TRBJ2-7; the match to TRBD1 covers 8 bases. This CDR3 has 13 amino acids. CDR1 and CDR2 (germline): SGHDT, YYEEEE. J lost 2 bases, V lost 4 bases, and 2 bases had no gene match. The CDR3 here is CASSADRAYEQYF. The CDR3 DNA sequence: TGTGCCAGCAGCGCGGACAGGGCCTACGAGCAGTACTTC. Complete variable domain (other parts from reference TRBV5-6 and TRBJ2-7): DAGVTQSPTHLIKTRGQQVTLRCSPKSGHDTVSWYQQALGQGPQFIFQYYEEEERQRGNFPDRFSGHQFPNYSSELNVNALLLGDSALYLCASSADRAYEQYFGPGTRLTVT.

The sample holds a few counts of this clone. This chain connects TRBV2 to TRBJ1-2; D remains unclear. The CDR3 contains 16 residues. Germline values: CDR1 SNHLY, CDR2 FYNNEI. V was trimmed by 0 bases and J by 8 bases, leaving 19 bases between them. CDR3 coding DNA: TGTGCCAGCAGTGAAGCTTGGCACGGAGGCGCGAAGGGCTACACCTTC. This encodes CASSEAWHGGAKGYTF.

This clone occurred a few times. This chain connects TRBV5-1 to TRBJ2-2; TRBD2 agrees at 7 bases. J gave up 1 base and V 3 bases, and 9 bases lay outside the gene matches. Germline V gene sequence: CDR1 SGHRS, CDR2 YFSETQ. The CDR3 runs to 17 residues. CDR3 sequence: CASSYTKTGGNTGELFF. CDR3 bases: TGCGCCAGCAGCTACACGAAGACGGGGGGGAACACCGGGGAGCTGTTTTTT.

The chain links TRBV2 to TRBJ1-6; 9 positions match TRBD1. This CDR3 spans 15 amino acids. Germline V CDR1 and CDR2: SNHLY, FYNNEI. V was clipped by 2 bases and J by 10 bases; unmatched bases: 6. The CDR3 sequence: CASSESWTGASPLHF. DNA for the CDR3: TGTGCCAGCAGTGAATCCTGGACAGGGGCGTCACCCCTCCACTTT.

The rearrangement joins TRBV19 to TRBJ2-5, with D possibly TRBD2 on 6 matching bases. Germline CDR1 and CDR2: LNHDA and SQIVND (reference sequence). This CDR3 is 13 amino acids long. V was cut by 11 bases and J by 5 bases, with 18 bases left in between. The CDR3: CACRDSRRETQYF. The CDR3, as DNA: TGTGCCTGCCGGGACTCTCGGAGGGAGACCCAGTACTTC.

This sequence joins TRBV11-3 and TRBJ1-6; D is ambiguous. Between the trimmed V and J ends, which lost 1 base and 4 bases, there was a span of 17 bases. The CDR3 has 18 residues. CDR1 and CDR2 from the germline V gene are SGHNT and YENEEA. For the CDR3, the DNA is TGTGCCAGCAGCTTAGGGGATCGACTGGGAGCTTATAATTCACCCCTCCACTTT. Its translation is CASSLGDRLGAYNSPLHF. Combining the CDR3 with reference TRBV11-3 and TRBJ1-6 gives the whole variable domain EAGVVQSPRYKIIEKKQPVAFWCNPISGHNTLYWYLQNLGQGPELLIRYENEEAVDDSQLPKDRFSAERLKGVDSTLKIQPAELGDSAVYLCASSLGDRLGAYNSPLHFGNGTRLTVT.

V is TRBV29-1 and J is TRBJ2-3; 7 positions agree with TRBD2. This CDR3 comprises 12 residues. CDR1 and CDR2 (germline): SQVTM, ANQGSEA. Trimming removed 1 base from V and 6 bases from J; junction bases left unmatched: 1. For the CDR3, the DNA is TGCAGCGTTGAAGTGGGGGGGGATACGCAGTATTTT. As protein: CSVEVGGDTQYF.

This clone has just one count. The rearrangement joins TRBV4-3 to TRBJ2-1, with a weak D call TRBD1 (6 bases). CDR1 and CDR2 from the germline V gene are LGHNA and YSLEER. CDR3 length equals 19 residues. Trimming cost V 1 base and J 4 bases, with 23 bases left between them. The CDR3 DNA sequence: TGCGCCAGCAGCCAAGGGGTTCAGGGGCTCGGAAGCGGATACAATGAGCAGTTCTTC. Its protein is CASSQGVQGLGSGYNEQFF.

The chain links TRBV5-1 to TRBJ1-1; 8 bases fit TRBD1. Germline CDR1 is SGHRS and CDR2 is YFSETQ. V dropped 1 base and J dropped 0; count of bases not matched to a gene: 2. CDR3 length: 15 residues. The CDR3 DNA follows: TGCGCCAGCAGCTTGACAGGGGGAGTGAACACTGAAGCTTTCTTT. It specifies CASSLTGGVNTEAFF.

The chain employs TRBV9 and TRBJ1-6; D possibly corresponds to TRBD1 (6 bases). CDR1 and CDR2 from the germline V gene are SGDLS and YYNGEE. V was shortened by 4 bases and J by 6 bases, with 14 bases between the two germline ends. This CDR3 region has 15 residues. In nucleotides, the CDR3 is TGTGCCAGCAGCCCGACAGGCTCTACTAATTCACCCCTCCACTTT. This translates into CASSPTGSTNSPLHF.

This clone has just one count. The DNA for the CDR3 is TGTGCCAGCAGTTGGGGAGGGACCCAGTACTTC. Its translation: CASSWGGTQYF. This chain links TRBV5-6 with TRBJ2-5; weak D call: TRBD2 (6 bases). Germline V lookup: CDR1 SGHDT, CDR2 YYEEEE. Trimming removed 5 bases at V and 7 bases at J, with 9 bases between. There are 11 residues in the CDR3.

The table lists this clone with a count of one. The rearrangement joins TRBV5-1 to TRBJ1-5, with D uncertain. Germline lookup yields CDR1 SGHRS and CDR2 YFSETQ. This CDR3 is built from 14 residues. V was cut by 4 bases and J by 2 bases, with 10 bases left in between. The CDR3 nucleotides are TGCGCCAGCAGCCCGGGCGGGGGCAATCAGCCCCAGCATTTT. This codes for CASSPGGGNQPQHF.

This chain connects TRBV5-4 to TRBJ1-6; no clear D. CDR3 length: 16 residues. Trimming left V 3 bases short and J 9 bases short, with 19 bases between. Germline V lookup: CDR1 SGHNT, CDR2 YYREEE (reference sequence). CDR3 residues: CASSSDRSKAASPLHF. The CDR3 coding sequence is TGTGCCAGCAGCTCGGACCGGTCGAAAGCGGCTTCACCCCTCCACTTT.